The clone carrying this TCR beta chain was detected ten times or more. The target antigen is unknown. The table came from immunoSEQ multiplex PCR; TCRdb's copy has only in-frame clones and leaves some out. Altogether roughly 40,000 clones were found in the sample, and no singletons occur. The data originate from a study of T cells after posttransplantation cyclophosphamide. Findings and limits, study-wide: Recipient CMV seropositivity and CMV reactivation strongly tracked TRB clonality.

The CDR3 contains 18 residues. V shed 4 bases, J shed 6 bases, and the junction held 19 bases outside the gene matches. Germline values: CDR1 SGHTS, CDR2 YDEGEE. The chain joins TRBV5-8 to TRBJ1-1, with 9 nucleotides matching TRBD1. This receptor was obtained from a woman aged 50 to 65 in good health and a related stem cell transplant donor. The sample taken for sequencing was PBMCs. The CDR3 bases are TGTGCCAGCAGCCGGTCCATTAACCGGGACAGGGAGTCCTCTGAAGCTTTCTTT. It is translated as CASSRSINRDRESSEAFF.